Presented here are 12 T cell receptor beta chains from one specimen sequenced in a study of neurological immune-mediated disorders. TCRdb called the 5' RACE reads again in MiXCR, with one record for every CDR3 protein. Here the sample spans approximately 50,000 distinct CDR3 sequences, around 10% being singletons. The sequencing sample was made of PBMCs. The receptors here all came from a man aged 65-85 years with HTLV-1-associated myelopathy (HAM/TSP).

This clonotype has at least ten counts. V usage is TRBV27 and J usage is TRBJ2-1; 9 nucleotides line up with TRBD2. The germline gives CDR1 MNHEY, CDR2 SMNVEV (reference sequence). CDR3 size: 18 residues. V dropped 5 bases and J dropped 3; count of bases not matched to a gene: 14. The chain's CDR3 is CASSLAPPLAGNYNEQFF. CDR3 nucleotide sequence: TGTGCCAGCAGTCTCGCTCCGCCCCTAGCGGGGAACTACAATGAGCAGTTCTTC.

At least ten counts were recorded for this clonotype. The rearrangement uses TRBV20-1 and TRBJ2-6; D is perhaps TRBD2 (6 bases). Germline-derived CDR1 and CDR2 are DFQATT and SNEGSKA (reference sequence). CDR3 length equals 14 residues. V was cut by 6 bases and J by 0 bases, with 9 bases left in between. The CDR3 coding sequence is TGCAGTGCCCCCGGGAGCTCTGGGGCCAACGTCCTGACTTTC. Protein sequence: CSAPGSSGANVLTF.

The sample holds many counts of this clonotype. The chain carries TRBV2 and TRBJ2-1; perhaps TRBD1 as D (6 bases). The CDR3 is made up of 15 amino acids. Germline lookup yields CDR1 SNHLY and CDR2 FYNNEI. V was cut by 4 bases and J by 0 bases, with 10 bases left in between. As DNA, the CDR3 is TGTGCCAGCAGTGTTGGACAGAGCTCCTACAATGAGCAGTTCTTC. As protein: CASSVGQSSYNEQFF.

This clonotype was recorded many times. The V call is TRBV7-9, the J call TRBJ2-1; the D gene is possibly TRBD1 (6 bases). Trimming stripped 7 bases from V and 5 bases from J, with 12 bases between. Looked up from germline, CDR1 is SEHNR and CDR2 is FQNEAQ (reference sequence). This CDR3 spans 13 amino acids. The CDR3 here is CASIPDRNNEQFF. The CDR3 DNA reads TGTGCCAGCATTCCGGACAGAAACAATGAGCAGTTCTTC.

The sample holds many counts of this clonotype. The genes are TRBV27 and TRBJ2-1, with D maybe TRBD2 (5 bases). Trimming took off 6 bases at V and 4 bases at J, with 13 bases between the two ends. There are 14 residues in the CDR3. Looked up from germline, CDR1 is MNHEY and CDR2 is SMNVEV (reference sequence). The CDR3 DNA sequence: TGTGCCAGCAGGTCGAGGGTTGGTTACAATGAGCAGTTCTTC. Its protein is CASRSRVGYNEQFF.

In this sample, this clonotype turned up many times. A much more abundant neighbour one base away suggests this may be a read error. The CDR3 is CASSLTVYEQYF. Written as DNA, the CDR3 is TGCGCCAGCAGCTTGACAGTCTACGAGCAGTACTTC. This chain joins TRBV5-1 and TRBJ2-7; D gene unclear. The CDR3 sequence is 12 residues long. CDR1 SGHRS and CDR2 YFSETQ come from the germline V gene. The germline V and J ends were trimmed by 1 base and 3 bases, with 5 bases remaining between them.

This clonotype came up many times. The chain carries TRBV4-1 and TRBJ1-4; 7 bases align to TRBD1. The ends lost 3 bases at V and 14 bases at J; junction bases unmatched: 15. This CDR3 has 15 amino acids. Germline V gene data show CDR1 as MGHRA and CDR2 as YSYEKL. In DNA form, the CDR3 reads TGCGCCAGCAGCCAGTGGACAGGCCCAATGACGTGGCTGTTTTTT. Translated: CASSQWTGPMTWLFF.

This clonotype appeared many times. This sequence joins TRBV20-1 and TRBJ2-3; tentatively, D is TRBD1 or TRBD2 (6 bases each). The CDR3 is 16 amino acids. The germline gives CDR1 DFQATT, CDR2 SNEGSKA (reference sequence). V gave up 5 bases and J gave up 5 bases, with 23 bases separating them. The CDR3 region has the DNA TGCAGTGCTTATACGACGATCTCGGGGGCGGGAGATACGCAGTATTTT. It is translated as CSAYTTISGAGDTQYF.

This clonotype occurred many times. The V and J genes are TRBV4-2 and TRBJ1-4; the D gene is possibly TRBD1 (5 bases). The CDR3 consists of 16 residues. V lost 4 bases, J lost 0 bases, and 12 bases lay in between. Germline V gives CDR1 LGHNA, CDR2 YNFKEQ. CDR3 bases: TGTGCCAGCAGCCGATCGGGGGAACCAACTAATGAAAAACTGTTTTTT. Its translation is CASSRSGEPTNEKLFF.

This clonotype was found many times. The chain employs TRBV7-8 and TRBJ2-1; D not certain. This CDR3 has 14 residues. Trimming left V 3 bases short and J 0 bases short, with 6 bases between. The germline V gene has CDR1 SGHVS and CDR2 FQNEAQ. CDR3 nucleotide sequence: TGTGCCAGCAGCTTCACCCTCTCCTACAATGAGCAGTTCTTC. This encodes CASSFTLSYNEQFF.

This clonotype has a count of ten or more. The V call is TRBV7-3, the J call TRBJ2-2; 10 positions agree with TRBD2. Germline V gives CDR1 SGHTA, CDR2 FQGTGA. CDR3 length equals 17 residues. Trimming at V came to 9 bases and at J to 6 bases, leaving 16 bases not matched to a gene. This CDR3 is CASNPSGASGRPGELFF. CDR3 nucleotide sequence: TGTGCCAGTAACCCCTCGGGGGCTAGCGGGAGACCCGGGGAGCTGTTTTTT.

This clonotype was seen repeatedly, ten times or more. The rearrangement joins TRBV7-9 to TRBJ2-1, with a possible D match to TRBD2 (5 bases). Trimming left V 5 bases short and J 0 bases short, with 17 bases between. This CDR3 is 17 amino acids long. Germline CDR1 is SEHNR and CDR2 is FQNEAQ (reference sequence). The CDR3 spells CASSKGEGISSYNEQFF. The CDR3 DNA sequence: TGTGCCAGCAGCAAAGGAGAGGGAATTAGCTCCTACAATGAGCAGTTCTTC.